This T cell receptor (beta chain) was identified in a study (dated by TCRdb to about 2016). In terms of the full investigation: The study investigated the origins of HIV persistence in individuals who naturally controlled HIV infection.

Inclusive of the bounding cysteine and phenylalanine, the CDR3 is 16 residues long. Only the CDR3 part of the read is kept: 48 bases, read in frame from the first base. As encoded in the germline V gene, CDR1 is LGHNA while CDR2 is YNFKEQ. V gives up 0 bases and J gives up 4 bases, and the segment between their germline ends measures 13 bases. On this clonotype itself: The antigen it binds to is not known. There are no base qualities to consult, and no much larger clone falls within one base.

Library prep was done by 5' RACE. The data were produced on an Illumina HiSeq 2000. Starting from the raw public reads, TCRdb applied fastp trimming at Q25, assembled clones with MiXCR and retained in-frame beta chains. Here each entry gathers all rows of one CDR3 protein and keeps the most common genes and DNA. The sample data list fewer than 600 distinct CDR3 sequences, and approximately 20% of these were observed just once. The ten largest account for about a fifth of the sample. The sample consisted of central memory T cells from blood PBMCs. This specimen's cell subset or site label, interpreted: central memory CD4+ T cells. Rearrangement joined TRBV4-2 to TRBJ2-1; the D segment cannot be called with confidence. The TCR was taken from a male donor with HIV. The nucleotide sequence is TGTGCCAGCAGCCAAGATAGGACCATTTCATACAATGAGCAGTTCTTC. Translation gives CASSQDRTISYNEQFF.